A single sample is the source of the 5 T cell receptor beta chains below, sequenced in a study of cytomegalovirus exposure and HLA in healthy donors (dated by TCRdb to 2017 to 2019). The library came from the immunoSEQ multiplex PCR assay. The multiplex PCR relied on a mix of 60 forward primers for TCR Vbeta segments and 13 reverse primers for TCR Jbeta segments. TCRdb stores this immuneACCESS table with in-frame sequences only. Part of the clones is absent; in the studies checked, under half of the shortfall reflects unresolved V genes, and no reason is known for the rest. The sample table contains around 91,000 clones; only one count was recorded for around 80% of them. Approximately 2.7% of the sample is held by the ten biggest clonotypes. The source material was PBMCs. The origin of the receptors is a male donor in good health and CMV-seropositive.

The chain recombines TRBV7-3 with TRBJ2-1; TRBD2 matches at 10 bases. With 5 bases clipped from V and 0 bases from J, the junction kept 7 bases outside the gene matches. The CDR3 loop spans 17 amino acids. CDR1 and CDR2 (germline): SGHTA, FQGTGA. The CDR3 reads CASSPRGTSVSYNEQFF. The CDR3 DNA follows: TGTGCCAGCAGCCCCCGAGGGACTAGCGTCTCCTACAATGAGCAGTTCTTC.

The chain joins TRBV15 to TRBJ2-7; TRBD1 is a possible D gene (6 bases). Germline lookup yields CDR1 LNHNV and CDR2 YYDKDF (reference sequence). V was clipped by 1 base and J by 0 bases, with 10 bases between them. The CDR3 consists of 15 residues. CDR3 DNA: TGTGCCACCAGCAGAGGGCCGGGACACTCCTACGAGCAGTACTTC. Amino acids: CATSRGPGHSYEQYF.

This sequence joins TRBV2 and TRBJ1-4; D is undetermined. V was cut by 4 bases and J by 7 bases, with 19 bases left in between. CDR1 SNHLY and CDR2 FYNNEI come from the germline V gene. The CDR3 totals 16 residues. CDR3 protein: CASSGVSGLGSEKLFF. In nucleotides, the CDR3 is TGTGCCAGCAGTGGAGTTTCGGGGTTGGGCAGTGAAAAACTGTTTTTT. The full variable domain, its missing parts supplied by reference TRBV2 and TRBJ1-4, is EPEVTQTPSHQVTQMGQEVILRCVPISNHLYFYWYRQILGQKVEFLVSFYNNEISEKSEIFDDQFSVERPDGSNFTLKIRSTKLEDSAMYFCASSGVSGLGSEKLFFGSGTQLSVL.

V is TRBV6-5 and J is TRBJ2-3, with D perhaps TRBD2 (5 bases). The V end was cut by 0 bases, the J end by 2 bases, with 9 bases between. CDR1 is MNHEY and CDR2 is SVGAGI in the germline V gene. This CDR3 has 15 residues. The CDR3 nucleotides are TGTGCCAGCAGTTACTCCCGACTAACCACAGATACGCAGTATTTT. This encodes CASSYSRLTTDTQYF.

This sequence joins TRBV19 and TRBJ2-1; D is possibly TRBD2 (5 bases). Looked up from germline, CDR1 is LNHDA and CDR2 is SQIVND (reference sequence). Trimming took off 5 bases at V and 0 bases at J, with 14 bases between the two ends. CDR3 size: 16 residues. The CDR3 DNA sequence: TGTGCCAGTAGTTATAGAGGACTTAGCTCCTACAATGAGCAGTTCTTC. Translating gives CASSYRGLSSYNEQFF.